Detailed here is one TCR beta chain. Its specificity is not known. The data derive from a study of T cells expressing NK-cell markers. Study-level background: It was sorted CD3+CD56+NKG2C+, CD3+CD56+NKG2C- and CD3+CD56-NKG2C+ T cells that supplied the TCR beta repertoires.

TCRdb reprocessed the 5' RACE reads, keeping one entry per CDR3 protein, no DNA. Its table lists almost 450,000 distinct CDR3 sequences. The CDR3 is 15 amino acids. Study-wide results and limits: There were several donors in whom these clonotypes also led the CD3+CD56-NKG2C+ fraction. Of the CD8+ T cells in about 6 donors, roughly 1.0-7.5% belonged to dominant NKG2C+ clonotypes.

The sequenced sample was blood T cells: a sorted CD56 or NKG2C T cell subset, CD4+ or CD8+ T cells, or bulk PBMC T cells (not recorded which). The TCR comes from a woman aged 18 to 69 in good health. This sequence joins TRBV12-3 or TRBV12-4 and TRBJ2-2; the TCRdb D gene call, TRBD1, has no DNA to confirm it. The CDR3 region is CASSWDKGVAGELFF.